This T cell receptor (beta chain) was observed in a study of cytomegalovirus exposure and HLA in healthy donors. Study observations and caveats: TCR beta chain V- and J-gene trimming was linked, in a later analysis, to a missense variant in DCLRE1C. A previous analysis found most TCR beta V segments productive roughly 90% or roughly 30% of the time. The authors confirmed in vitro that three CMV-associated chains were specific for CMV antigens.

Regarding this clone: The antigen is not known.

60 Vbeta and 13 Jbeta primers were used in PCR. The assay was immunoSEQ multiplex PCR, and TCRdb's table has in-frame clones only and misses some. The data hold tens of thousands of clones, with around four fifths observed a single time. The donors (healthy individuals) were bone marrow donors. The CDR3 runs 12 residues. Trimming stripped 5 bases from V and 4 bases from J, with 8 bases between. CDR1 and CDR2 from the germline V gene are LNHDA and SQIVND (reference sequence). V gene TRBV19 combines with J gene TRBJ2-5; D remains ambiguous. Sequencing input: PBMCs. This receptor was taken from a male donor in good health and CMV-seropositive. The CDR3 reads CASSVSGETQYF. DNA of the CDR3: TGTGCCAGTAGTGTGTCGGGAGAGACCCAGTACTTC.